These T cell receptor beta chains were read from a single sample in a study of beta chain features in type 1 diabetes. The protocol was immunoSEQ multiplex PCR, while the TCRdb copy is restricted to in-frame clones and leaves out a portion. The sample comprises tens of thousands of clones, under 35% of which are singletons, and over 0.4% rests with the top ten. Sequenced sample: stem cell memory CD4+ T cells from blood. The receptors shown here come from a woman aged 18-35 years in good health. The CDR3 runs from the conserved cysteine through the conserved F or W. A D gene is named only where the DNA matches it firmly. Clone size, where shown, is once, few, many, or a class for clones that have expanded.

size	D	J	V	CDR3	DNA
-	TRBD1	TRBJ2-1	TRBV11-2	CASSLAGTGGVDEQFF	TGTGCCAGCAGCTTAGCCGGGACAGGGGGGGTGGATGAGCAGTTCTTC
-	-	TRBJ2-7	TRBV11-2	CASSLGGVHGEQYF	TGTGCCAGCAGCTTAGGCGGGGTCCATGGCGAGCAGTACTTC
few	TRBD1	TRBJ1-5	TRBV5-8	CASSPLTGAWPNQPQHF	TGTGCCAGCAGCCCGCTGACAGGGGCCTGGCCCAATCAGCCCCAGCATTTT
-	TRBD2	TRBJ2-1	TRBV11-2	CASSRLAGGPGEQFF	TGTGCCAGCAGCCGCTTAGCGGGAGGGCCTGGTGAGCAGTTCTTC
few	-	TRBJ2-5	TRBV7-6	CASSVSPGGRETQYF	TGTGCCAGCAGCGTATCCCCCGGGGGGCGCGAGACCCAGTACTTC
-	-	TRBJ2-7	TRBV6-1	CATEKGTYEQYF	TGTGCCACCGAAAAGGGGACCTACGAGCAGTACTTC
-	-	TRBJ2-7	TRBV9	CASSVGGQGYEQYF	TGTGCCAGCAGCGTAGGAGGACAAGGCTACGAGCAGTACTTC
-	-	TRBJ2-1	TRBV7-2	CASTETGNEQFF	TGTGCCAGCACAGAGACGGGAAATGAGCAGTTCTTC
-	TRBD2	TRBJ2-3	TRBV13	CASSRSTMTSGGGGDTQYF	TGTGCCAGCAGCCGGTCTACTATGACTAGCGGGGGCGGAGGAGATACGCAGTATTTT
-	TRBD2	TRBJ2-7	TRBV4-1	CASSQDKTSGSSYEQYF	TGCGCCAGCAGCCAAGATAAGACTAGCGGGAGCTCCTACGAGCAGTACTTC